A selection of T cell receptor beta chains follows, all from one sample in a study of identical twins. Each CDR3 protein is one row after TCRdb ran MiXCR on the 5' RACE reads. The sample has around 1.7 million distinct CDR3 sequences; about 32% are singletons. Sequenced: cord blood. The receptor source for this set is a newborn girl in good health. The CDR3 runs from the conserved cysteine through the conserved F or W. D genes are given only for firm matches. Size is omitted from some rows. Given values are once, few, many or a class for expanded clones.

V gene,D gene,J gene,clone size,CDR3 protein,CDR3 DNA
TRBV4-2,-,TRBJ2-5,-,CASSQGGNPETQYF,TGTGCCAGCAGCCAAGGAGGGAATCCGGAGACCCAGTACTTC
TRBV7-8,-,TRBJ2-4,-,CASSLGGDYLVNEQYF,TGTGCCAGCAGCTTAGGAGGCGACTATTTAGTGAATGAGCAGTACTTC
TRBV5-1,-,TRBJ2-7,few,CASSLSGINYEQYF,TGCGCCAGCAGCTTGTCGGGGATCAACTACGAGCAGTACTTC
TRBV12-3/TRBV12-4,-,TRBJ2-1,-,CASSHGGVFSYNEQFF,TGTGCCAGCAGTCACGGAGGTGTTTTCTCCTACAATGAGCAGTTCTTC
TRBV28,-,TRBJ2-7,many,CASSPGTLYEQYF,TGTGCCAGCAGCCCTGGGACTCTCTACGAGCAGTACTTC
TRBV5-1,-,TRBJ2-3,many,CASSRIGGTDTQYF,TGCGCCAGCAGCCGGATCGGAGGCACAGATACGCAGTATTTT
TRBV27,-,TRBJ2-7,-,CASSLDPATQQYF,TGTGCCAGCAGTTTAGATCCAGCCACGCAGCAGTACTTC
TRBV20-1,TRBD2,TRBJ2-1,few,CSAREGTSGSNEQFF,TGCAGTGCTAGAGAAGGGACTAGCGGGAGTAATGAGCAGTTCTTC
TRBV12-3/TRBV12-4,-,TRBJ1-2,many,CASSPLGRNYGYTF,TGTGCCAGCAGTCCTCTTGGAAGGAACTATGGCTACACCTTC
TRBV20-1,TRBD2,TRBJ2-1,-,CQAGGNEQFF,TGCCAGGCGGGAGGCAATGAGCAGTTCTTC
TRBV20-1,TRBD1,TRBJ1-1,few,CSASRQGFGTEAFF,TGCAGTGCTAGCCGACAGGGATTCGGCACTGAAGCTTTCTTT
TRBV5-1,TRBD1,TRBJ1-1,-,CASTFGDSNTEAFF,TGCGCCAGCACCTTTGGGGACAGCAACACTGAAGCTTTCTTT
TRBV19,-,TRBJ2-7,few,CASSIAAGYEQYF,TGTGCCAGTAGTATAGCGGCAGGCTACGAGCAGTACTTC
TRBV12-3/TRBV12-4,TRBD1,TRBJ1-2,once,CASSFKTGWYGYTF,TGTGCCAGCAGTTTTAAGACAGGGTGGTATGGCTACACCTTC
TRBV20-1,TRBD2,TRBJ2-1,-,CSAKKSGRVYNEQFF,TGCAGTGCTAAAAAGAGCGGGAGGGTTTACAATGAGCAGTTCTTC
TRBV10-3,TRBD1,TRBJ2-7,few,CAIRDRVNYEQYF,TGTGCCATCAGGGACAGGGTTAACTACGAGCAGTACTTC
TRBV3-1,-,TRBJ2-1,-,CASSRMTEQFF,TGTGCCAGCAGCCGAATGACAGAGCAGTTCTTC
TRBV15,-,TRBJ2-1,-,CATSRESYGSVSEQFF,TGTGCCACCAGCAGAGAGAGTTATGGCAGCGTCAGTGAGCAGTTCTTC
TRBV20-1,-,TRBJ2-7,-,CSARLSGSYEQYF,TGCAGTGCTAGGCTTAGCGGCTCCTACGAGCAGTACTTC
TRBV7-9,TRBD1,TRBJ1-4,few,CASSLTLVRDRGRQKLFF,TGTGCCAGCAGCTTAACTTTAGTCCGGGACAGGGGGCGTCAAAAACTGTTTTTT
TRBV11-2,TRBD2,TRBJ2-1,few,CASSSIAGAYSEQFF,TGTGCCAGCAGCTCCATAGCGGGGGCGTACAGTGAGCAGTTCTTC
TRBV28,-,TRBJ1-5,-,CASRAGGGGDQPQHF,TGTGCCAGCAGGGCCGGAGGAGGGGGGGATCAGCCCCAGCATTTT
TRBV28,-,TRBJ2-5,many,CASSLWGKETQYF,TGTGCCAGCAGTTTATGGGGCAAGGAGACCCAGTACTTC
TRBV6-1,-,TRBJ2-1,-,CATAASETINEQFF,TGTGCCACAGCGGCTAGCGAAACAATAAATGAGCAGTTCTTC
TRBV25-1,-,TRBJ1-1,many,CASSDRNTEAFF,TGTGCCAGCAGTGACAGGAACACTGAAGCTTTCTTT
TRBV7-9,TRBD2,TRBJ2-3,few,CASSLGASLAGSDTQYF,TGTGCCAGCAGCTTAGGAGCTTCGCTAGCGGGATCGGATACGCAGTATTTT
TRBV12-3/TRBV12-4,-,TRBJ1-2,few,CASSNRDTGYTF,TGTGCCAGCAGTAACCGGGACACTGGCTACACCTTC
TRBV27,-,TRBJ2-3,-,CASSLKRPSDTQYF,TGTGCCAGCAGTTTGAAACGCCCCTCAGATACGCAGTATTTT
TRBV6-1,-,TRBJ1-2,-,CASSELGTDLYGYTF,TGTGCCAGCAGTGAGCTCGGGACGGACCTCTATGGCTACACCTTC
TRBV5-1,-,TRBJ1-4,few,CASSLAAPSNEKLFF,TGCGCCAGCAGCTTGGCTGCTCCTTCTAATGAAAAACTGTTTTTT
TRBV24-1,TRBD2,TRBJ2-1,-,CATSGNSGRNYNEQFF,TGTGCCACCAGTGGGAATAGCGGGAGGAACTACAATGAGCAGTTCTTC
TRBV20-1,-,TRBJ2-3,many,CSARRGRDTQYF,TGCAGTGCTAGACGGGGTAGAGATACGCAGTATTTT
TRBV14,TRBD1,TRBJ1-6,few,CASSRQGTPDPLHF,TGTGCCAGCAGCCGACAGGGGACCCCCGACCCCCTCCACTTT
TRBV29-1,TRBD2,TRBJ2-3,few,CSVEVGLAGPPGRTDTQYF,TGCAGCGTTGAAGTAGGGCTAGCGGGTCCCCCCGGTCGCACAGATACGCAGTATTTT
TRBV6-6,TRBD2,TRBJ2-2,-,CASSRLAPNTGELFF,TGTGCCAGCAGCCGACTAGCGCCCAACACCGGGGAGCTGTTTTTT
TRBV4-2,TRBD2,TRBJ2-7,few,CASSHLAGGINEQYF,TGTGCCAGCAGCCACTTAGCGGGAGGGATTAACGAGCAGTACTTC
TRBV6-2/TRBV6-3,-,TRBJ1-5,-,CASSLHNTQPQHF,TGTGCCAGCAGTCTCCATAATACTCAGCCCCAGCATTTT
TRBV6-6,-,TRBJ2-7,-,CASSYRSGTLGEQYF,TGTGCCAGCAGTTATAGGTCCGGGACATTAGGCGAGCAGTACTTC
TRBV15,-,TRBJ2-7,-,CATSRDWLYNEQYF,TGTGCCACCAGCAGAGATTGGCTCTACAATGAGCAGTACTTC
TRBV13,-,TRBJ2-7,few,CASSLRGGEDEQYF,TGTGCCAGCAGCTTGAGGGGGGGAGAAGACGAGCAGTACTTC
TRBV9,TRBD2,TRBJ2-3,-,CASSPHSGGALDTQYF,TGTGCCAGCAGCCCCCATAGCGGGGGGGCACTTGATACGCAGTATTTT
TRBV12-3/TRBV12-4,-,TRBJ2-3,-,CASTVGGASRTQYF,TGTGCCAGCACCGTGGGGGGGGCTAGTCGTACGCAGTATTTT